This T cell receptor beta chain originates from a study of blood T cell repertoires in COVID-19. The CDR3 contains 15 residues. Germline assignment: CDR1 SGHAT and CDR2 FQNNGV. After removal of 5 bases from V and 5 bases from J, the junction contained 7 bases not matched to a gene. Generated by immunoSEQ multiplex PCR, the TCRdb table keeps only in-frame clones and is missing some. Among 200,000 to 250,000 clones listed, 84% were seen once. This sequence joins TRBV11-2 and TRBJ2-2; 8 bases map to TRBD2. Input material: PBMCs or T cells enriched from blood (not recorded which). This clonotype was obtained from a woman aged 40 to 50 who had recovered from COVID-19. The CDR3 DNA reads TGTGCCAGCAGCGAAAGCGGGAGCTATACCGGGGAGCTGTTTTTT. This codes for CASSESGSYTGELFF.